This TCR beta chain was captured in a study of blood T cell repertoires in COVID-19. The assay was immunoSEQ multiplex PCR, and TCRdb's table has in-frame clones only and misses some. The table lists about 130,000 clones, just under 85% of them singletons. CDR1 and CDR2 from the germline V gene are SGDLS and YYNGEE. This CDR3 region has 13 residues. V dropped 6 bases and J dropped 6 bases, with 12 bases sitting between them. Sequenced material: peripheral blood. The TCR was taken from a woman in her fifties or sixties with acute or convalescent COVID-19. The rearrangement uses TRBV9 and TRBJ2-2, with a possible D match to TRBD2 (5 bases). CDR3 amino acids: CASTTSGAGELFF. The CDR3 DNA reads TGTGCCAGCACCACGTCCGGGGCCGGGGAGCTGTTTTTT.